This T cell receptor beta chain was captured by sequencing in a study of tissue T cells after allogeneic stem cell transplantation. This clone showed up just once. The target antigen is unknown. General study findings and limits: Motif-based clustering found tissue-specific repertoire signatures shared across patients, though few clones were shared.

V was shortened by 4 bases and J by 7 bases, with 19 bases between the two germline ends. Germline lookup yields CDR1 SEHNR and CDR2 FQNEAQ (reference sequence). The CDR3 length is 15 residues. The data were produced by immunoSEQ multiplex PCR, yet TCRdb's version contains in-frame clones alone and is incomplete. Of roughly 4,500 clones detected, around 60% appear once; the ten largest clones hold approximately 6.9%. This sequence joins TRBV7-9 and TRBJ1-2; D is unresolved. Here the sequenced sample was left colon tissue, taken at autopsy. The sequence was obtained from a male donor older than 55 with lung cancer. As DNA, the CDR3 is TGTGCCAGCAGCTCCGGGGAGGCCCGCGGCATTGGCTACACCTTC. The encoded protein is CASSSGEARGIGYTF.